This TCR beta chain emerged from a study of early T cells in non-severe SARS-CoV-2 infection. In the study overall: Sequencing used unsorted whole-blood bulk RNA, so chains lack pairing.

This clonotype has just a few counts. Its target is not known. There are 13 residues in the CDR3. V lost 10 bases and J lost 4, with 16 bases in between. Germline assignment: CDR1 LNHDA and CDR2 SQIVND (reference sequence). Separate cDNA molecules each had unique molecular identifiers attached to them. TCRdb reanalysed the 5' RACE reads using MiXCR and keeps one entry per CDR3 protein. This sample has tens of thousands of distinct CDR3 sequences, with over 9% found just once. Notes on the study in general: The study's VDJdb matching favored anti-spike CD8 responses and missed private and CD4 specificities.

This sequence was found in an adult who was a healthcare worker with PCR-confirmed SARS-CoV-2 infection or an uninfected control (not recorded which). The specimen was whole blood, collected at baseline. The chain joins TRBV19 to TRBJ1-2, with D possibly TRBD1 on 6 matching bases. DNA of the CDR3: TGTGCCACCTCCCGGCAGGGGTCCTATGGCTACACCTTC. Its translation is CATSRQGSYGYTF.